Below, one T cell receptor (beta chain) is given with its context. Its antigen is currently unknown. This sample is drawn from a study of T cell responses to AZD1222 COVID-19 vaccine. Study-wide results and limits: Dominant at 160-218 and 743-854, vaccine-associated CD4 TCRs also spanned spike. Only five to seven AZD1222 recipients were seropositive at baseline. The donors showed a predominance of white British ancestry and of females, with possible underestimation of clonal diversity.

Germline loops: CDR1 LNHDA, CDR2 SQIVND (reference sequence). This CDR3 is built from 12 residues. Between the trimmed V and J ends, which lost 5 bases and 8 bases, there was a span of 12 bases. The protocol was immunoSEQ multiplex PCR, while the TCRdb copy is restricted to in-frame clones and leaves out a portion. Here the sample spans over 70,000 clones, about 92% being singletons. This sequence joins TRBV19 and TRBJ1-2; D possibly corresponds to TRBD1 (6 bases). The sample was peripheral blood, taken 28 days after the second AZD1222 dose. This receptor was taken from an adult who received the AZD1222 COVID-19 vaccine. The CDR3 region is CASSPRDIGYTF. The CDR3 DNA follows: TGTGCCAGTAGTCCTCGGGACATCGGCTACACCTTC.